The clone carrying this T cell receptor (beta chain) was seen ten or more times. Antigen unknown. The sample is drawn from a study of HIV-infected children after antiretroviral therapy interruption. Between the trimmed V and J ends, which lost 4 bases and 14 bases, there was a span of 12 bases. The CDR3 runs to 12 residues. Study-wide results and caveats: Minor non-naive CD45RA+ populations, like EMRA or stem memory, might contaminate naive sorts.

Treatment reported: PENTA 11 planned treatment interruption arm or continuous ART arm. Unique molecular identifiers were included in an RNA-based 3' RACE TCR library. TCRdb redid the calling of the 3' RACE reads with MiXCR, one entry per CDR3 protein. The sample lists some 41,000 distinct CDR3 sequences, 6.5% occurring once. The TCR originated in a pool of human donors with HIV. The specimen comprised CD45RA+ CD4+ T cells from PBMCs, pooled from several time points, sampled from a donor given antiretroviral therapy, either interrupted or continuous. Sample subset: naive CD4+ CD45RA+ CD45RO- T cells. The gene calls are TRBV12-3 or TRBV12-4 and TRBJ1-6; no reliable D call. The CDR3 nucleotides are TGTGCCAGCAGTTCCGCCTCAATGACCCTCCACTTT. Protein product: CASSSASMTLHF.